The present T cell receptor beta chain was sequenced within a study of identical twins. Every donor was a healthy Caucasian. Study-level results: Memory repertoires lacked the insertion deficit that abundant cord blood beta clonotypes showed. In monozygotic twins, models underestimated the sharing of out-of-frame TCR alpha. Diverse VJ usage suggested most zero-insertion clonotypes were not invariant T cells.

Trimming cost V 8 bases and J 15 bases; bases outside gene matches: 19. The germline gives CDR1 SQVTM, CDR2 ANQGSEA. The CDR3 loop spans 14 amino acids. Notes on this clonotype: As yet, its antigen is unknown.

A single record per CDR3 protein comes from TCRdb applying MiXCR to the 5' RACE reads. Of about 890,000 distinct CDR3 sequences in the sample, approximately 13% were seen once. Separately, the same data were catalogued under a study of yellow fever vaccine responses in identical twins.

The specimen sequenced was PBMCs. This chain links TRBV29-1 with TRBJ2-1, with TRBD1 matching over 10 bases. The clonotype originates from a woman between 18 and 30 years old in good health. The CDR3 nucleotides are TGCAGCATCGACTCTGGAGTGTGGGGACAGGGGTTGTTCTTC. Its protein product is CSIDSGVWGQGLFF.